This entry describes one TCR beta chain. Its cognate antigen is unknown. This specimen belongs to a study of T cell responses to AZD1222 COVID-19 vaccine. Turning to the study itself: Combined were second doses at about 4 or about 12 weeks.

Study-wide results and caveats: Donors skewed white British and female; clonal diversity was possibly underestimated.

The method was immunoSEQ multiplex PCR; TCRdb's version includes in-frame clones alone and lacks a portion of them. This table holds over 150,000 clones, 90% found once. The CDR3 is 15 residues long. Germline V CDR1 and CDR2: LNHDA, SQIVND (reference sequence). The V end lost 7 bases, the J end lost 2 bases, and 17 bases lay between the germline ends. This receptor was obtained from an adult in good health. Sequences were derived from peripheral blood, sampled on day 0 of AZD1222 vaccination. V usage is TRBV19 and J usage is TRBJ1-2; D may be TRBD1 (6 bases). Here the CDR3 DNA reads TGTGCCAGTACCCTACAAGGGGGGCCCAACTATGGCTACACCTTC. It codes for CASTLQGGPNYGYTF.